This entry describes one T cell receptor beta chain. As yet, its antigen is unknown. This sample is drawn from a study of OX40 agonist ivuxolimab in advanced cancers. Findings and caveats of the study: Relatively little clonal expansion, among the lowest observed, appeared in partial responders at 0.1-3.0 mg/kg.

In germline, CDR1 is SGHRS, CDR2 YFSETQ. This CDR3 contains 15 residues. The V gene lost 0 bases and the J gene lost 5 bases, with 13 bases spanning the gap. Autoimmune disease history or systemic immunosuppression excluded patients. The table came from immunoSEQ multiplex PCR; TCRdb's copy has only in-frame clones and leaves some out. This table holds approximately 61,000 clones, more than 85% found once. Sequenced here: CD4+ or CD8+ T cells sorted from blood, sampled in a trial of the OX40 agonist ivuxolimab. The chain couples TRBV5-1 to TRBJ2-3; D remains unclear. This TCR derives from an adult with an advanced solid tumor such as melanoma, head and neck, liver or kidney cancer. The CDR3 loop is CASSLARSFRDTQYF. CDR3 DNA: TGCGCCAGCAGCTTGGCCCGGTCATTCCGAGATACGCAGTATTTT.